These 8 T cell receptor beta chains came from one sample sequenced in a study of blood T cells in healthy people across ages. The use of a sample-barcoded 5' primer and a J-beta primer mix characterized a second PCR of roughly 7 to 11 cycles. TCRdb analysed the 5' RACE reads with MiXCR anew, one entry per CDR3 protein. In the table there are some 850,000 distinct CDR3 sequences, around 24% of which are singletons. The sample was also linked to a second study, of T cells of mothers and their children.

Sequenced material: blood. Source of these receptors: a boy between 10 and 17 years old in good health.

The chain links TRBV6-2 or TRBV6-3 to TRBJ2-7, with 10 positions matching TRBD2. Per germline, CDR1 MNHEY and CDR2 SVGEGT. The CDR3 sequence is 15 residues long. V gave up 6 bases and J gave up 0 bases; unmatched junction bases: 5. The CDR3 loop is CASRKTSGPSYEQYF. In DNA, the CDR3 is TGTGCCAGCAGGAAGACTAGCGGGCCCTCCTACGAGCAGTACTTC.

The chain combines TRBV7-9 with TRBJ1-4; D perhaps matches TRBD1 (6 bases). This CDR3 region has 14 residues. The germline CDR1 and CDR2 sequences are SEHNR and FQNEAQ (reference sequence). The V end lost 5 bases, the J end lost 8 bases, and 15 bases lay between the germline ends. The CDR3 is CASSDTGLGEKLFF. CDR3 coding DNA: TGTGCCAGCAGCGACACAGGGTTGGGCGAAAAACTGTTTTTT.

CDR3 sequence: CASSVTGTRQETQYF. The CDR3 nucleotides are TGTGCCAGCAGCGTAACCGGGACTAGACAAGAGACCCAGTACTTC. This chain connects TRBV7-7 to TRBJ2-5; 8 positions match TRBD2. The germline V gene has CDR1 SSHAT and CDR2 FNYEAQ (reference sequence). The CDR3 extends over 15 amino acids. The trim removed 5 bases at V and 2 bases at J, leaving 7 bases unmatched.

The chain employs TRBV4-2 and TRBJ2-5; D gene uncertain. Germline V lookup: CDR1 LGHNA, CDR2 YNFKEQ. V was shortened by 4 bases and J by 5 bases, with 11 bases between the two germline ends. The CDR3 has 13 amino acids. The CDR3 DNA reads as TGTGCCAGCAGCCTTCGGCTGGAGGAGACCCAGTACTTC. Translated, it gives CASSLRLEETQYF.

This clonotype was seen a handful of times. This rearrangement joins TRBV7-2 to TRBJ2-1, with D unresolved. Trimming cost V 2 bases and J 5 bases, with 7 bases left between them. The CDR3 totals 13 residues. Germline V gives CDR1 SGHTA, CDR2 FQGNSA. The DNA for the CDR3 is TGTGCCAGCAGCTTATCCGCCGACAATGAGCAGTTCTTC. Translated, it gives CASSLSADNEQFF.

The chain links TRBV2 to TRBJ1-4; D unclear. The CDR3 is 15 amino acids. Germline V gene sequence: CDR1 SNHLY, CDR2 FYNNEI. The V end was cut by 2 bases, the J end by 7 bases, with 14 bases between. CDR3 in DNA: TGTGCCAGCAGTGAACGCGGGTGGTCGGGTGAAAAACTGTTTTTT. Protein: CASSERGWSGEKLFF.

The chain uses TRBV7-2 and TRBJ2-3; TRBD1 aligns across 7 bases. V lost 5 bases and J lost 1; bases outside the gene matches: 9. CDR3 size: 16 residues. In germline, CDR1 is SGHTA, CDR2 FQGNSA. The CDR3 protein is CASSIDRAIGTDTQYF. The CDR3 bases are TGTGCCAGCAGCATAGACAGGGCCATTGGCACAGATACGCAGTATTTT.

This chain connects TRBV5-5 to TRBJ1-3; D is unresolved. The CDR3 spans 13 residues. Germline CDR1 and CDR2: SGHKS and YYEKEE (reference sequence). V lost 0 bases to trimming and J lost 7 bases, with 8 bases between them. This chain's CDR3 is CASSLDPWNTIYF. The DNA for the CDR3 is TGTGCCAGCAGCTTGGACCCCTGGAACACCATATATTTT.